This T cell receptor beta chain was sequenced during a study of early T cells in non-severe SARS-CoV-2 infection. Across the whole study: The study sequenced bulk RNA from unsorted whole blood, with chains unpaired.

This clonotype appeared a few times. The library protocol tagged individual cDNA molecules with unique molecular identifiers. TCRdb re-called the 5' RACE reads through MiXCR, storing one row per CDR3 protein. The sample includes roughly 93,000 distinct CDR3 sequences, about 10% of them seen just once. V lost 6 bases, J lost 2 bases, and 8 bases stayed unmatched. The CDR3 runs 15 residues. The TCR comes from an adult who was a healthcare worker with PCR-confirmed SARS-CoV-2 infection or an uninfected control (not recorded which). V gene TRBV12-3 or TRBV12-4 combines with J gene TRBJ1-2; 8 bases match TRBD1. The sample consisted of whole blood. The chain's CDR3 is CASRTGTGTNYGYTF. Here the CDR3 DNA reads TGTGCCAGCAGAACAGGGACAGGAACCAACTATGGCTACACCTTC.